The present T cell receptor (beta chain) was sequenced within a study of blood T cells in healthy people across ages. Study-wide results and caveats: Older individuals had lower TCR beta diversity per million T cells (the decline was roughly linear). PBMCs that were unsorted prevented a conclusive naive versus antigen-experienced comparison.

This clonotype came up a few times. Its matching antigen is unknown. Each sample gave at least 6.5 million isolated PBMCs. The CDR3 contains 13 residues. Trimming took off 6 bases at V and 4 bases at J, with 14 bases between the two ends. CDR1 DFQATT and CDR2 SNEGSKA come from the germline V gene (reference sequence). For the second PCR, which ran for roughly 7 to 11 cycles, a sample-barcoded 5' primer and a J-beta primer mix were used. Every cDNA was tagged by a template-switch adaptor with 12 random nucleotides. TCRdb called the 5' RACE reads again in MiXCR, with one record for every CDR3 protein. The table includes hundreds of thousands of distinct CDR3 sequences, around half detected once.

The TCR sequence derives from a man older than 75 in good health. The V and J genes are TRBV20-1 and TRBJ2-3; the D gene is possibly TRBD2 (7 bases). The sequenced sample consisted of blood. The chain's CDR3 is CSAHRGGADTQYF. DNA of the CDR3: TGCAGTGCCCACCGCGGGGGCGCAGATACGCAGTATTTT.